This record concerns one T cell receptor (beta chain) sequence. The PCR ran on 60 Vbeta and 13 Jbeta primers. TCRdb's copy holds only in-frame clones and misses some; the assay was immunoSEQ multiplex PCR. The sample records 110,000 to 150,000 clones, 74% being singletons. Germline V lookup: CDR1 MNHEY, CDR2 SMNVEV (reference sequence). This CDR3 is 15 amino acids long. Between the trimmed V and J ends, which lost 7 bases and 4 bases, there was a span of 17 bases. The sample belongs to a study of cytomegalovirus exposure and HLA in healthy donors. The material sequenced was PBMCs. This sequence was found in a man aged 18 to 35 in good health and CMV-seropositive. The chain recombines TRBV27 with TRBJ1-5, with D tentatively TRBD1 (5 bases). CDR3 protein: CASIPTGGGNQPQHF. The CDR3 nucleotides read TGTGCCAGCATCCCTACAGGTGGGGGGAATCAGCCCCAGCATTTT.